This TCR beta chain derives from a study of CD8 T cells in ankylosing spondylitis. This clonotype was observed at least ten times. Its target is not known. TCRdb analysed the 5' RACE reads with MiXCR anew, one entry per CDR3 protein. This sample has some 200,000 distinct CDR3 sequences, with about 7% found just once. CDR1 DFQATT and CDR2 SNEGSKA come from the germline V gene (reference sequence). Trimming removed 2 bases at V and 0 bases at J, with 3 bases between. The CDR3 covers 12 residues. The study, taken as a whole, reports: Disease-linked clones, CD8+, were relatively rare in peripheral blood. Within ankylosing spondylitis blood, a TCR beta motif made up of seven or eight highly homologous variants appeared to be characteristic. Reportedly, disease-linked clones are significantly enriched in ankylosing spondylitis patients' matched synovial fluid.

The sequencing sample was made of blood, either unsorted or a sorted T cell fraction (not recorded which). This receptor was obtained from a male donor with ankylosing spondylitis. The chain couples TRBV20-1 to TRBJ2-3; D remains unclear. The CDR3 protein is CSARKSTDTQYF. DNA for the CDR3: TGCAGTGCTAGAAAGAGCACAGATACGCAGTATTTT.